This TCR beta chain was captured in a study of T cell responses to AZD1222 COVID-19 vaccine (dated by TCRdb to about 2021). Regarding the study in general: A total of under 250 trial participants underwent TCR sequencing, of whom about 200 had received two doses of AZD1222 and 26 had received two doses of the MenACWY control vaccine. Trial participants were enrolled by age into subgroups of 18-55, 56-69 and 70-plus years, and around 150, 28 and 57 TCR-sequenced participants, respectively, were included in these subgroups.

Read against the paper, the sample's time point label means: about 28 days (+/-7) after the second vaccine dose. Because spike-specific TCR depth and breadth did not differ between the two schedules, AZD1222 recipients who got a second dose at roughly 4 weeks were pooled with those who got a second dose at roughly 12 weeks. Vaccinee samples were obtained from the UK trials COV001 and COV002, which included a single-blind randomized controlled phase 2/3 trial of AZD1222 (ChAdOx1 nCoV-19) in healthy adults. Trial participant PBMC samples were collected at day 0 and day 28 after the second dose for TCRbeta chain sequencing. The research as a whole found: Conclusions about previously exposed vaccinees are limited, since just a handful of AZD1222 recipients were seropositive for SARS-CoV-2 at baseline. No day 14 peak-response samples were available, so repertoires were characterized only after the peak T cell response. In the small 56-69-year group, the increase in depth fell short of significance, most likely because of low power. Vaccine-associated CD4 TCRs spanned the whole spike protein, with dominant responses in regions 160-218 and 743-854. Reportedly, close to half of the unique spike-specific TCRs recognized epitopes lying outside the regions that are mutated in the B.1.351 and B.1.1.7 variants. Most participants were white British and females outnumbered males, and the authors suggested that clonal diversity may have been underestimated. After two AZD1222 doses, both the breadth and the depth of spike-specific TCRs were significantly higher than at day 0 and than in MenACWY recipients.

Comment on this clone: The clone's antigen remains unknown. Qualities for individual bases were not recorded, and no much larger clone is one base off.

The germline V gene gives CDR1 as SGHRS and CDR2 as YFSETQ. Counted from cysteine to phenylalanine, this CDR3 has 14 amino acids. The DNA shown is the 42-base CDR3, in frame from base 1. The V and J ends are trimmed by 0 bases and 7 bases, leaving 8 bases between them. The CDR3 regions of human TCRbeta chains were analyzed by immunosequencing. In the original analysis: TCRs in the repertoires were compared against a reference library of SARS-CoV-2-specific TCRs that had been generated with the MIRA antigen-specificity platform. Breadth meant the fraction of unique TCRs that were SARS-CoV-2-associated, whereas depth meant the fraction of total T cells that were SARS-CoV-2-associated. Using the MIRA data, each spike-specific TCR was assigned both to the spike region to which the TCR was reactive and to a CD4 or CD8 class. Log10-transformed breadth and depth values were compared by one-way ANOVA with Sidak's multiple comparisons tests. This is the immuneACCESS table as TCRdb keeps it, with only in-frame sequences that have V and J called. A part of the clones is gone; compared with another copy, unresolved V genes explain less than half, and the rest is unexplained. V and J calls and clone size follow that table, whereas D and trimming were derived from the DNA. The sample has around 170,000 clones on record, about nine tenths of them singletons. 1.9% of the sample comes from the top ten.

In this chain, TRBV5-1 is recombined with TRBJ1-6; no confident D gene assignment can be made. Specimen: peripheral blood, collected 28 days after the second AZD1222 dose. This clonotype was sampled from an adult who received the AZD1222 COVID-19 vaccine. The nucleotides read TGCGCCAGCAGCTTGGAGGGCCCCAATTCACCCCTCCACTTT. This translates into CASSLEGPNSPLHF.